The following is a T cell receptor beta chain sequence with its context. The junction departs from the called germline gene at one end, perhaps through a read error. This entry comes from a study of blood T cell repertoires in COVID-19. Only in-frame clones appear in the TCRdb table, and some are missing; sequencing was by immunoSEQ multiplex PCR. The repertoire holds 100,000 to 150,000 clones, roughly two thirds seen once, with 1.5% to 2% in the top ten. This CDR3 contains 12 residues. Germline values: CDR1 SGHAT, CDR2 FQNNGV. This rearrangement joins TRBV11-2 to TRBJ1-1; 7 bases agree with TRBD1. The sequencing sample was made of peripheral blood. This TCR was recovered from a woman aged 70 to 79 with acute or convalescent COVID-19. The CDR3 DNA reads TGTGCCAGCAGCCCCGGGACAGCCAAATGTAAATTT. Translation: CASSPGTAKCKF. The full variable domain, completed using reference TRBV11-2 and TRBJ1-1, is EAGVAQSPRYKIIEKRQSVAFWCNPISGHATLYWYQQILGQGPKLLIQFQNNGVVDDSQLPKDRFSAERLKGVDSTLKIQPAKLEDSAVYLCASSPGTAKCKFGQGTRLTVV.